Listed here is a single T cell receptor beta chain. TCRdb reanalysed the 5' RACE reads using MiXCR and keeps one entry per CDR3 protein. The repertoire consists of 550,000 to 700,000 distinct CDR3 sequences, with 20% to 25% occurring once and the leading ten covering 4% to 4.5%. The data stem from a study of identical twins. Germline assignment: CDR1 SGHRS and CDR2 YFSETQ. Trimming shortened V by 2 bases and J by 4 bases, and 21 bases separated the two germline ends. This CDR3 has 17 amino acids. The same data also went into a second study, on T cells expressing NK-cell markers.

The specimen sequenced was PBMCs. The TCR sequence derives from a woman aged 18-30 years in good health. V gene TRBV5-1 combines with J gene TRBJ2-5; D might be TRBD2 (5 bases). This CDR3 is CASSLIPDTFRGETQYF. The DNA for the CDR3 is TGCGCCAGCAGCTTAATCCCGGATACTTTCCGGGGAGAGACCCAGTACTTC.